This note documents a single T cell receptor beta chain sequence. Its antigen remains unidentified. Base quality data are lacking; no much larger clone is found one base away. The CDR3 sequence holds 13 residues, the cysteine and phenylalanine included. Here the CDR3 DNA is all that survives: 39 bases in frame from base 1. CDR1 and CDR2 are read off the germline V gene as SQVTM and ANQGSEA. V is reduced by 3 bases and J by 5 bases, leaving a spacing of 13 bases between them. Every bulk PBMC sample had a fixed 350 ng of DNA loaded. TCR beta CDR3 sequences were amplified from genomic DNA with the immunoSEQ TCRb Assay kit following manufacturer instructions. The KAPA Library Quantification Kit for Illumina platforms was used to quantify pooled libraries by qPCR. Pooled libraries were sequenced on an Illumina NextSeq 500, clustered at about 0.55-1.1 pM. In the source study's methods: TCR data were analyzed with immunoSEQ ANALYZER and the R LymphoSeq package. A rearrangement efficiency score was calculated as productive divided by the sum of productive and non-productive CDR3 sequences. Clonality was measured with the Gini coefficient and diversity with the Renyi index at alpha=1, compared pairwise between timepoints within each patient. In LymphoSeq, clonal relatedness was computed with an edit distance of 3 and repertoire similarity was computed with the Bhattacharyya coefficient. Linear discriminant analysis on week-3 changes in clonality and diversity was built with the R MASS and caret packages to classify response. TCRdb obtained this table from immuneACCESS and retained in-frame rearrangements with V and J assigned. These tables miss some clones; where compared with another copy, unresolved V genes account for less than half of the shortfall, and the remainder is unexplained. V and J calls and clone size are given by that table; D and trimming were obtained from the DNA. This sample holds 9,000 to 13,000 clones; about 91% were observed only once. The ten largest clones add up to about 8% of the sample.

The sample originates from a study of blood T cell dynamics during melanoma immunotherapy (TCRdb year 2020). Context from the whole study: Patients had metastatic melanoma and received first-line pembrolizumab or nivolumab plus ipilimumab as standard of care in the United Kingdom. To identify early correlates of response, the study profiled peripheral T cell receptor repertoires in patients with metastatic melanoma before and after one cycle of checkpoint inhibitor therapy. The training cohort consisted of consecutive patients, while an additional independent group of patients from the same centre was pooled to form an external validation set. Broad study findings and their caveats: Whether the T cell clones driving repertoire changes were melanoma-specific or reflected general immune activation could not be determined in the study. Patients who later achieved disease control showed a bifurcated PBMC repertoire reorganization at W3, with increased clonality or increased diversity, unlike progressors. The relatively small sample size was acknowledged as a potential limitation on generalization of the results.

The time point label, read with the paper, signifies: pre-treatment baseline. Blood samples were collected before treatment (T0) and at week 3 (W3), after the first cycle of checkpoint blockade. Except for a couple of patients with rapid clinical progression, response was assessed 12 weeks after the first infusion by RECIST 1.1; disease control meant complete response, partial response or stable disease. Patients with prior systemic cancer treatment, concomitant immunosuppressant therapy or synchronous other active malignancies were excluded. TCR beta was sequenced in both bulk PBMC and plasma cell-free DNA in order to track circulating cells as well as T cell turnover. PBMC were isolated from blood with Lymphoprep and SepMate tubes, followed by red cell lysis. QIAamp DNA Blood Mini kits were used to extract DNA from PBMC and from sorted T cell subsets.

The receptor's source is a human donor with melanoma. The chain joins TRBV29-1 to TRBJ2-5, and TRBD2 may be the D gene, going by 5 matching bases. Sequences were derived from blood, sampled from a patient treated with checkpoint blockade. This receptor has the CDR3 CSVDGQPGETQYF. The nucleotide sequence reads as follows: TGCAGCGTTGACGGGCAACCGGGGGAGACCCAGTACTTC.